This T cell receptor beta chain appears in the sequencing data of a study of blood T cells in healthy people across ages (dated by TCRdb to the mid-2010s). Study-wide context: In model experiments, template switching captured roughly one uniquely barcoded TCR beta cDNA molecule for every two T cells. Using deep sequencing normalized with unique cDNA molecular identifiers, the study measured how TCR beta repertoire diversity changes with age. Donors were grouped into four age groups: young (average roughly 15 years), middle-aged (about 40), aged (around 60) and long-lived (just over 80). To avoid experimental bias, donors of different ages were spread randomly across the sequencing lanes. Using the same blood draw, the study looked at two additional independent replicas of 1 million unique cDNA reads for two donors, one aged 18 to 30 and the other aged 80 or older.

The donors were some 36 Caucasian individuals from Russia, aged roughly 6 to 90 years, who were systemically healthy. Around 10 milliliters of peripheral blood were collected from each donor into EDTA-treated Vacutainer tubes. Ficoll-Paque density-gradient centrifugation was used to isolate PBMCs, with at least 6 million per sample. Total RNA, at least 6 micrograms per sample, was extracted from PBMCs with Trizol reagent. Naive CD45RAhigh/CD27high T cell percentages were measured by flow cytometry on a PBMC aliquot from every donor. The library was prepared using 5' RACE. Sequenced using an Illumina HiSeq 2500. A second PCR of about 6 to 12 cycles was run with a J-beta primer mix and a sample-barcoded 5' primer. Each TCR beta cDNA molecule received a unique molecular identifier from a template-switch 5' adaptor carrying 12 random nucleotides. At least 3 million CDR3-containing paired-end reads were obtained from each sample. First-strand cDNA was synthesized from all RNA with the Mint cDNA synthesis kit, primed by a TRBC-specific oligonucleotide. Following uracil-DNA glycosylase treatment, a first 18-cycle PCR with universal primers M1SS and BC2_uni_R was performed on all cDNA. Per the authors' processing: Each sample was normalized by randomly selecting 1 million high-quality reads, each carrying a distinct molecular identifier. Instead of being binned into consensus sequences, reads with shared molecular identifiers were discarded. MiTCR, run with a Q25 quality threshold and the strictest error-elimination algorithm, handled CDR3 identification, clonotype clustering and error correction. A nonparametric unseen species model with Euler transformation was used to estimate a lower bound on total TCR beta diversity. TCRdb cleaned the public reads at Q25 with fastp, built clones with MiXCR and kept in-frame beta chains. Rows are unified per CDR3 protein, each entry keeping the most common DNA and genes. These V and J calls rely on TCRdb rather than the paper's analysis. The sample yields over a million distinct CDR3 sequences; 35% to 45% were counted once. The top ten clones comprise approximately 4.1% of the sample.

Taken from cysteine to phenylalanine, the CDR3 has 16 residues. The sequence is cut down to CDR3 DNA, 48 bases in frame from base 1. The germline ends are 23 bases apart after V is trimmed by 1 base and J by 11 bases. From a lookup of the germline V gene (reference sequence), CDR1 and CDR2 are MNHEY and SMNVEV. General findings and caveats noted by the study authors: Total diversity estimates from one million sequenced T cells were considered lower bounds and underestimates. Compared with the aged group, the long-lived group had more naive CD4+ T cells, fewer expanded clones and increased TCR diversity, a pattern suggesting age selection. Observed TCR beta diversity per million T cells fell roughly linearly with age, and a significant reduction was already apparent by age roughly 40. Conclusive comparison of naive and antigen-experienced compartments was prevented by the profiling of bulk unsorted PBMCs. There was a strong correlation between observed TCR beta diversity and the percentage of naive T cells measured by flow cytometry. Because donor CMV infection status was unknown, age-related changes in expanded clonotypes were potentially confounded.

As for this clonotype: Its antigen is unknown. Per-base quality was not reported, and no clone a single base away is much larger than it.

The receptor was derived from a woman younger than 35 in good health. The chain was built from TRBV27 and TRBJ2-5, and possibly TRBD1, on 5 matching bases. The sample comprised blood. The DNA reads TGTGCCAGCAGTTTATTGGGCAGGGTAGGGTACAATGAGCAGTACTTC. Its translation reads: CASSLLGRVGYNEQYF.